This TCR beta chain was sequenced during a study of a mutant IDH1 vaccine in newly diagnosed glioma. Study as a whole: At week 47 came visit V13, while visit V12 had come at week 35.

V lost 1 base to trimming and J lost 5 bases, with 14 bases between them. Germline V gives CDR1 MNHNS, CDR2 SASEGT. The CDR3 length is 15 residues. As concerns this clone: Antigen: not known.

The time point denotes: week 47, end of study. Doses of 300 ug of mutant IDH1 20-mer peptide were given with topical imiquimod. Scheduled for weeks 1, 3, 5, 7, 11, 15, 19 and 23, eight vaccinations were given to patients. Study findings and constraints: Pseudoprogression showed no apparent link to changes in top peripheral T cell clonotypes.

TCRdb keeps only in-frame clones here, not all; method: immunoSEQ multiplex PCR. The sample includes around 50,000 clones, 65% to 85% of them seen just once. Sample: PBMCs, taken from a glioma patient whose treatment included an IDH1 peptide vaccine. This receptor was identified in a woman in her 30s with glioma. Some clones in this sample may be carry-over from other donors' samples. The V and J genes are TRBV6-1 and TRBJ1-2; TRBD1 might be the D (6 bases). The CDR3 region has the DNA TGTGCCAGCAGTGAAGAGGAAACAGGGACTTATGGCTACACCTTC. Translation: CASSEEETGTYGYTF.